The source of this T cell receptor beta chain is a study of shared clonotypes between healthy human individuals. Points from the study as a whole: Some clonotypes were shared by all four sorted-subset donors, while others were not shared. The non-shared ones had lower generation probabilities than the shared ones. Apart from blood, nothing was sampled; tissue repertoires likely differ.

CD45RO negativity and positive selection for CCR7 defined naive CD8 cells, a population that excluded terminally differentiated effector memory CD45RA+ cells. This clone was found once. Its antigen is as yet unknown. Losses at the gene ends were 5 bases for V and 8 bases for J; bases not matched to a gene: 7. Germline V lookup: CDR1 SQVTM, CDR2 ANQGSEA. This CDR3 has 14 amino acids. Profiled with immunoSEQ multiplex PCR; TCRdb holds only in-frame clones, not every one. The sample has about 2.1 million clones; approximately 94% are singletons. The source of this sequence is a man aged 18 to 30 in good health. Some clones in this sample may be carry-over from other donors' samples. The chain carries TRBV29-1 and TRBJ2-1; 12 positions agree with TRBD2. Sequenced input: naive CD8+ T cells from PBMCs. The CDR3 sequence is CSVLTSGSSYEQFF. CDR3 in DNA: TGCAGCGTTTTGACTAGCGGGAGTAGCTATGAGCAGTTCTTC.